One and the same sample provided the 9 T cell receptor beta chains below, sequenced in a study of cytomegalovirus exposure and HLA in healthy donors. PCR was performed using 60 Vbeta and 13 Jbeta primers. This table comes from immunoSEQ multiplex PCR, and its TCRdb copy is limited to in-frame clones, with some not included. In the table there are more than 110,000 clones, roughly 80% of which are singletons. The sample was PBMCs. These receptors were obtained from a woman between 45 and 60 years old in good health and CMV-seronegative.

This chain links TRBV7-9 with TRBJ2-7; no definite D call. The CDR3 has 11 amino acids. Germline assignment: CDR1 SEHNR and CDR2 FQNEAQ (reference sequence). The V end was cut by 5 bases, the J end by 4 bases, with 6 bases between. Written as DNA, the CDR3 is TGTGCCAGCAGCCTTTTTTACGAGCAGTACTTC. It translates to CASSLFYEQYF.

Relative to its sample, this clone is medium-sized. CDR3: CASSQGGTSDEQYF. The CDR3 DNA reads as TGTGCCAGCAGCCAAGGGGGGACTAGCGACGAGCAGTACTTC. The chain links TRBV4-2 to TRBJ2-7; 10 nucleotides line up with TRBD2. This CDR3 is 14 amino acids long. Losses at the gene ends were 1 base for V and 5 bases for J; bases not matched to a gene: 2. Per germline, CDR1 LGHNA and CDR2 YNFKEQ.

Notes on this clone: One end of the junction fails to match germline, which may point to a read error. The gene calls are TRBV7-7 and TRBJ1-6; D ambiguous. The CDR3 consists of 13 residues. Germline values: CDR1 SSHAT, CDR2 FNYEAQ (reference sequence). The CDR3 sequence is CASSLDFGSPLHF. As DNA, the CDR3 is TGTGCTAGCAGCTTAGATTTTGGCTCACCCCTCCACTTT.

This clone was counted once. The chain joins TRBV15 to TRBJ2-1, with TRBD2 matching over 12 bases. Per germline, CDR1 LNHNV and CDR2 YYDKDF (reference sequence). The CDR3 is 15 amino acids. J lost 7 bases, V lost 2 bases, and 3 bases had no gene match. The CDR3 DNA follows: TGTGCCACCAGCAGACTTGGGACTAGCGGGAATGAGCAGTTCTTC. Translating it yields CATSRLGTSGNEQFF.

V and J are TRBV19 and TRBJ1-1; 9 bases align to TRBD1. Germline CDR1 and CDR2: LNHDA and SQIVND (reference sequence). V was clipped by 5 bases and J by 3 bases; unmatched bases: 4. The CDR3 length is 14 residues. This CDR3 is CASSLQGADTEAFF. The CDR3, as DNA: TGTGCCAGTAGTTTACAGGGGGCGGACACTGAAGCTTTCTTT.

This clone occurred once. The chain carries TRBV7-2 and TRBJ2-7; 7 bases agree with TRBD2. V shed 3 bases, J shed 9 bases, and the junction held 14 bases outside the gene matches. The CDR3 consists of 15 residues. Germline values: CDR1 SGHTA, CDR2 FQGNSA. The CDR3 coding sequence is TGTGCCAGCAGCTTTCAGAATGTGGCGGGGGAACGGCAGTACTTC. Protein: CASSFQNVAGERQYF.

This rearrangement joins TRBV5-4 to TRBJ2-5; 11 bases agree with TRBD2. Germline trimming cut 3 bases from V and 5 bases from J; bases unmatched to any gene: 6. This CDR3 comprises 15 residues. Germline V gives CDR1 SGHNT, CDR2 YYREEE (reference sequence). CDR3: CASSSTSGGWETQYF. CDR3 nucleotides: TGTGCCAGCAGCTCTACTAGCGGGGGTTGGGAGACCCAGTACTTC.

The chain joins TRBV19 to TRBJ1-1, with 11 bases lining up with TRBD1. The germline gives CDR1 LNHDA, CDR2 SQIVND (reference sequence). This CDR3 is built from 16 residues. With 5 bases clipped from V and 6 bases from J, the junction kept 11 bases outside the gene matches. DNA of the CDR3: TGTGCCAGTAGTTCCGGACAGGGGGCAGGGTTGGCTGAAGCTTTCTTT. Its protein product is CASSSGQGAGLAEAFF.

The rearrangement joins TRBV5-4 to TRBJ2-5; D is undetermined. The CDR3 is made up of 13 amino acids. CDR1 and CDR2 (germline): SGHNT, YYREEE (reference sequence). V was cut by 5 bases and J by 2 bases, with 10 bases left in between. This chain's CDR3 is CASSMRNQETQYF. DNA of the CDR3: TGTGCCAGCAGTATGAGGAATCAAGAGACCCAGTACTTC.